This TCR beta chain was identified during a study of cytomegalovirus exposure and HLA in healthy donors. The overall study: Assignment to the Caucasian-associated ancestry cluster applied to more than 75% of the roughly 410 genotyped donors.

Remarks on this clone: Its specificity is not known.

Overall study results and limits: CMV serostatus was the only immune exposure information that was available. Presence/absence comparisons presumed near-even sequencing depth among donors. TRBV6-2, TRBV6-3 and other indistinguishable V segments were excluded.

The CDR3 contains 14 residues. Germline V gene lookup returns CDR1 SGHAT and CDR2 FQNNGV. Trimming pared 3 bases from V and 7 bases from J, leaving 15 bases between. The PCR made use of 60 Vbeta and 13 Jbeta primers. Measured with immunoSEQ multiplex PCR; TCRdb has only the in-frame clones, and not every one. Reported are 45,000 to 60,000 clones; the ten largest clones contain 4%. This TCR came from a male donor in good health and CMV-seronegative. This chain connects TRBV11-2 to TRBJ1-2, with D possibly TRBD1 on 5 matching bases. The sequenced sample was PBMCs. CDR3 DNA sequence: TGTGCCAGCAGCTTGCAAAGCGGGGCAGGTGGCTACACCTTC. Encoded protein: CASSLQSGAGGYTF. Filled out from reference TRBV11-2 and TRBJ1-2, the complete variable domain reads EAGVAQSPRYKIIEKRQSVAFWCNPISGHATLYWYQQILGQGPKLLIQFQNNGVVDDSQLPKDRFSAERLKGVDSTLKIQPAKLEDSAVYLCASSLQSGAGGYTFGSGTRLTVV.